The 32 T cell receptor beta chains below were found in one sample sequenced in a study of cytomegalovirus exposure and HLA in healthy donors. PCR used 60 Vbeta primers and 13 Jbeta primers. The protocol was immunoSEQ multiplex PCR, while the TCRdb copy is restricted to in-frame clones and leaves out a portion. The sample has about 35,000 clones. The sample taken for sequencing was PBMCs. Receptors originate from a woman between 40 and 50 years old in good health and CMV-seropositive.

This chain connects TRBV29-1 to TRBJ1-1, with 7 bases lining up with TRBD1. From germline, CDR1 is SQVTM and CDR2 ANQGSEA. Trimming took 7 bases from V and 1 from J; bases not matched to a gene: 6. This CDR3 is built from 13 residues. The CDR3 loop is CSAGDSWNTEAFF. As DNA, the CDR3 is TGCAGCGCCGGGGACAGCTGGAACACTGAAGCTTTCTTT.

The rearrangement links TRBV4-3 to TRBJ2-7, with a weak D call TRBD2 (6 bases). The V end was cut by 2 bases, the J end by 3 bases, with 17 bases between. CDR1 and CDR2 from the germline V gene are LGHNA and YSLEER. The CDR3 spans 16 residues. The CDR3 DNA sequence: TGCGCCAGCAGCCAATCCGCCCAGACTAGGGGCTACGAGCAGTACTTC. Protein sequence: CASSQSAQTRGYEQYF.

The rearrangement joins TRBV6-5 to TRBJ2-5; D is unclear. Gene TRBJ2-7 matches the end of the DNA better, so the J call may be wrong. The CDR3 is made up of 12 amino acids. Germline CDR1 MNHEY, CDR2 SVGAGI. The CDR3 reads CASSRVPYEQYF. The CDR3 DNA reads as TGTGCCAGCAGCCGGGTCCCCTACGAGCAGTACTTC.

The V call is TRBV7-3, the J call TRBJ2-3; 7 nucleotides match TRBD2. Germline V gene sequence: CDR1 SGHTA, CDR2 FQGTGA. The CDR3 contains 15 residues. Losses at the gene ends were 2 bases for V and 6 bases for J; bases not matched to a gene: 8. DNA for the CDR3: TGTGCCAGCAGCTTAGCGGGAGTTTTTACGGATACGCAGTATTTT. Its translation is CASSLAGVFTDTQYF.

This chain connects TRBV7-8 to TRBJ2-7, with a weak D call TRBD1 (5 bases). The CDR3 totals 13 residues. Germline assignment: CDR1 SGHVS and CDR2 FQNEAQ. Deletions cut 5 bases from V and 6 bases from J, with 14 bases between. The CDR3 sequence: CASSPPWGSEQYF. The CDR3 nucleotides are TGTGCCAGCAGCCCACCTTGGGGCAGCGAGCAGTACTTC.

For the CDR3, the DNA is TGTGCCAGCAGAAAAAGCCAGGGGGCGGGAAACACCATATATTTT. Protein: CASRKSQGAGNTIYF. V gene TRBV7-9 combines with J gene TRBJ1-3; 8 bases agree with TRBD1. Germline V gene sequence: CDR1 SEHNR, CDR2 FQNEAQ (reference sequence). This CDR3 region has 15 residues. With V trimmed by 6 bases and J by 4 bases, 8 bases remained unmatched.

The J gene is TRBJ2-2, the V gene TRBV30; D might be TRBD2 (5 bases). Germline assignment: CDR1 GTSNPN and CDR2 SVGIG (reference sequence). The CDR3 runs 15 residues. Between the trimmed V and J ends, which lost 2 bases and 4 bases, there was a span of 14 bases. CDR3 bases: TGTGCCTGGAGTCCAGGAACTAGTATCACCGGGGAGCTGTTTTTT. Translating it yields CAWSPGTSITGELFF.

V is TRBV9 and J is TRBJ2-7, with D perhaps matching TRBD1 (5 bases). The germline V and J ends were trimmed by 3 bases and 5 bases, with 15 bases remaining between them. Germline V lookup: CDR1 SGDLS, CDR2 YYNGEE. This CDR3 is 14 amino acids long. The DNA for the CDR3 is TGTGCCAGCAGCGCCACGACAGAACCGAACGAGCAGTACTTC. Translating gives CASSATTEPNEQYF.

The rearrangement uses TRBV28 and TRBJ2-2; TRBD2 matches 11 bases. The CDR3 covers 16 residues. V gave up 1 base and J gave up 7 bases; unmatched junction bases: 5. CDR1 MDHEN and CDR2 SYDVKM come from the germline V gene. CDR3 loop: CASSLLAGGPVGELFF. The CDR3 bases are TGTGCCAGCAGTTTATTAGCGGGAGGGCCGGTCGGGGAGCTGTTTTTT.

As DNA, the CDR3 is TGTGCCAGCAGCCGGAGAGGAAGCAATCAGCCCCAGCATTTT. It yields the protein CASSRRGSNQPQHF. V gene TRBV28 combines with J gene TRBJ1-5; D is uncertain. The CDR3 sequence is 14 residues long. Trimming removed 6 bases at V and 1 base at J, with 10 bases between. Germline V CDR1 and CDR2: MDHEN, SYDVKM.

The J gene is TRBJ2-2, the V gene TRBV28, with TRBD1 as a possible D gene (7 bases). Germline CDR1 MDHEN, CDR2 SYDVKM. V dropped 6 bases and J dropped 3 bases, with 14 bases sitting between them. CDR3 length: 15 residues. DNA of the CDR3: TGTGCCAGCAGAGGAGGGGGCGAGTACACCGGGGAGCTGTTTTTT. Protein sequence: CASRGGGEYTGELFF. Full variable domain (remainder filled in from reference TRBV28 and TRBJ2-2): DVKVTQSSRYLVKRTGEKVFLECVQDMDHENMFWYRQDPGLGLRLIYFSYDVKMKEKGDIPEGYSVSREKKERFSLILESASTNQTSMYLCASRGGGEYTGELFFGEGSRLTVL.

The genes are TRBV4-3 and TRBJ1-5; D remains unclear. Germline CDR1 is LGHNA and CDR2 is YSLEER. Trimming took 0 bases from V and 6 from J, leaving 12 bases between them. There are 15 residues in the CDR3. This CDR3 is CASSQDGGSSQPQHF. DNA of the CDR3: TGCGCCAGCAGCCAAGATGGCGGATCAAGTCAGCCCCAGCATTTT.

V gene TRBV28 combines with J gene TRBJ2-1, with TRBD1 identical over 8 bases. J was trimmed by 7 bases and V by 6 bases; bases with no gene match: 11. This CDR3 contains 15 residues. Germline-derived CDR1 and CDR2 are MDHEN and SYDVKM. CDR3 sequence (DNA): TGTGCCAGCAGCCACGACAGGGGAGTTAGGAATGAGCAGTTCTTC. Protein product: CASSHDRGVRNEQFF.

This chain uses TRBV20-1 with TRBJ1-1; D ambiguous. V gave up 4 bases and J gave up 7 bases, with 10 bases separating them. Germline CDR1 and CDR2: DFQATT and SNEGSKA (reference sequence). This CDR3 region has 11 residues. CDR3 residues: CSAKSRSEAFF. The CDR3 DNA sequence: TGCAGTGCTAAGAGCCGGAGTGAAGCTTTCTTT.

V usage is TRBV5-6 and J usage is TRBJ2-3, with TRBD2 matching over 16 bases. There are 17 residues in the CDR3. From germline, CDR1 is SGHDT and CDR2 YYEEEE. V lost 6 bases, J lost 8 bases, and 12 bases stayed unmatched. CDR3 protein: CASTLFMGLAGGGTQYF. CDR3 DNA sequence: TGTGCCAGCACCCTCTTCATGGGACTAGCGGGAGGGGGTACGCAGTATTTT.

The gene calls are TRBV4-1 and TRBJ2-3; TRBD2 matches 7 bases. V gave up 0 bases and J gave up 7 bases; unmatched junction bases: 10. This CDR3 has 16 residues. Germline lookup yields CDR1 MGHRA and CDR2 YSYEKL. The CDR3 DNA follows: TGCGCCAGCAGCCAAGATTATGGACTAGAGGCGAATACGCAGTATTTT. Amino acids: CASSQDYGLEANTQYF.

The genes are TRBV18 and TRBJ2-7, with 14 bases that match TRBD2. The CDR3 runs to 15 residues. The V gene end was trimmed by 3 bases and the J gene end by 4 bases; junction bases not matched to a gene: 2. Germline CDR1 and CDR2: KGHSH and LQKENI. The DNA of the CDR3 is TGTGCCAGCTCACCCGGGACTAGCGGGAGTTACGAGCAGTACTTC. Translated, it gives CASSPGTSGSYEQYF.

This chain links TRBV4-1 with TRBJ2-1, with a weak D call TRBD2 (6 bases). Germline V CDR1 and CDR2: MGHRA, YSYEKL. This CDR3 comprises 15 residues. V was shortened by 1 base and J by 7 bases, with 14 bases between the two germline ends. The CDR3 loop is CASSQVGRRANEQFF. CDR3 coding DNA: TGCGCCAGCAGCCAAGTTGGCCGGAGGGCTAATGAGCAGTTCTTC.

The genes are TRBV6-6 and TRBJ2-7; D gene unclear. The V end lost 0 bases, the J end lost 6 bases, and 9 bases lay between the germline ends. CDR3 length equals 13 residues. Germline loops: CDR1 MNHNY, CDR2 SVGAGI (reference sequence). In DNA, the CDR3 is TGTGCCAGCAGTTACTCGAGAGGTCTCGAGCAGTACTTC. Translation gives CASSYSRGLEQYF.

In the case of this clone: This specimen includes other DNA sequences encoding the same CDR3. The CDR3 reads CAWTPAWAARGYGYTF. CDR3 in DNA: TGTGCCTGGACCCCGGCCTGGGCCGCCAGGGGTTATGGCTACACCTTC. J is TRBJ1-2 and V is TRBV30, with D perhaps matching TRBD1 (6 bases). CDR3 size: 16 residues. Germline assignment: CDR1 GTSNPN and CDR2 SVGIG (reference sequence). The V end was cut by 4 bases, the J end by 5 bases, with 23 bases between.

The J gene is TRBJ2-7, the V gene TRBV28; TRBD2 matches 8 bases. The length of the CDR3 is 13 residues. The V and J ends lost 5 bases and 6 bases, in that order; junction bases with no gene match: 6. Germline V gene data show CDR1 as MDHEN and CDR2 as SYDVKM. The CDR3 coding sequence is TGTGCCAGCAGTCAGGGGACTAGAGGCGAGCAGTACTTC. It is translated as CASSQGTRGEQYF.

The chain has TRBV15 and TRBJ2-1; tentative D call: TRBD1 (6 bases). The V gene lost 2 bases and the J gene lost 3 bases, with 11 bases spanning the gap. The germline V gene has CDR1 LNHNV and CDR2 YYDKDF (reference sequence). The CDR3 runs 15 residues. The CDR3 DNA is TGTGCCACCAGCAGAACCGGACAGAACTACAATGAGCAGTTCTTC. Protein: CATSRTGQNYNEQFF.

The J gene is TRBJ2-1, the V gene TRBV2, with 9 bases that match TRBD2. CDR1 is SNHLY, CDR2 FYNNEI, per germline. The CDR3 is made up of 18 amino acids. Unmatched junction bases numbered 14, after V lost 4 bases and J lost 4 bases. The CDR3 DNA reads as TGTGCCAGCAGTGCCTGGCTAGCGGGATCGTTTGGGTACAATGAGCAGTTCTTC. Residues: CASSAWLAGSFGYNEQFF.

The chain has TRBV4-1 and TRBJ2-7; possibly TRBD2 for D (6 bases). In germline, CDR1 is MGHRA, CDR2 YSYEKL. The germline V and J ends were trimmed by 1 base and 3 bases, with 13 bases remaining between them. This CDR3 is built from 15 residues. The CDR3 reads CASSQVFRRGYEQYF. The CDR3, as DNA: TGCGCCAGCAGCCAAGTATTCCGGAGGGGCTACGAGCAGTACTTC.

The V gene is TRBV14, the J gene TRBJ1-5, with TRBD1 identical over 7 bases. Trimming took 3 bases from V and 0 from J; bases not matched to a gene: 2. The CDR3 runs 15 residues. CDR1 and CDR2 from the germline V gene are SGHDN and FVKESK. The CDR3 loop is CASSQGTDSNQPQHF. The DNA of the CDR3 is TGTGCCAGCAGCCAGGGGACAGATAGCAATCAGCCCCAGCATTTT.

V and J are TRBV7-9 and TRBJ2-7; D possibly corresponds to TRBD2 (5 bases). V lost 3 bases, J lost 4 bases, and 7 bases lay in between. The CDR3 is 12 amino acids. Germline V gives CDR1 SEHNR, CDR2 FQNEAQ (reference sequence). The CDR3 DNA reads TGTGCCAGCAGCTTCGAGGGATACGAGCAGTACTTC. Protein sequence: CASSFEGYEQYF.

This chain's CDR3 is CASSQDFPGQVLSSYEQYF. CDR3 coding DNA: TGCGCCAGCAGCCAAGACTTCCCGGGACAGGTTTTGAGCTCCTACGAGCAGTACTTC. This chain connects TRBV4-1 to TRBJ2-7; 8 bases agree with TRBD1. V lost 0 bases, J lost 0 bases, and 13 bases stayed unmatched. This CDR3 contains 19 residues. CDR1 and CDR2 from the germline V gene are MGHRA and YSYEKL.

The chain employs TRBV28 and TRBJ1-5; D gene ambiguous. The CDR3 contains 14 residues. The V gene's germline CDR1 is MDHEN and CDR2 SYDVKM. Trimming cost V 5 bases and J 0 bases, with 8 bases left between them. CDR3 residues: CASSPAYSNQPQHF. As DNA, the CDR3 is TGTGCCAGCAGTCCCGCGTATAGCAATCAGCCCCAGCATTTT.

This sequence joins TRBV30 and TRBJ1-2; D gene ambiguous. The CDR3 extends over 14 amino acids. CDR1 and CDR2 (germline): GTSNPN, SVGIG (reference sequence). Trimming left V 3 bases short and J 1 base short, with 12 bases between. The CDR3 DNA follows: TGTGCCTGGAGCCTAACCTTTGGTAACTATGGCTACACCTTC. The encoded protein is CAWSLTFGNYGYTF.

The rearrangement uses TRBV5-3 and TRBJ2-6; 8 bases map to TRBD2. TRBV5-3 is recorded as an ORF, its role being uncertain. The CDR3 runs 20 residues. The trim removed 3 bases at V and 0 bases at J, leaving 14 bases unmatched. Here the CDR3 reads CARSSVFSSGYLSGANVLTF. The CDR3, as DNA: TGTGCCAGAAGCTCTGTCTTCTCTAGCGGGTACCTCTCTGGGGCCAACGTCCTGACTTTC.

Here the CDR3 reads CAISDSGRISYNEQFF. In nucleotides, the CDR3 is TGTGCCATCAGTGATAGCGGGAGGATCTCCTACAATGAGCAGTTCTTC. This rearrangement joins TRBV10-3 to TRBJ2-1, with TRBD2 identical over 10 bases. This CDR3 is 16 amino acids long. Germline V gene data show CDR1 as ENHRY and CDR2 as SYGVKD. With 3 bases clipped from V and 0 bases from J, the junction kept 2 bases outside the gene matches.

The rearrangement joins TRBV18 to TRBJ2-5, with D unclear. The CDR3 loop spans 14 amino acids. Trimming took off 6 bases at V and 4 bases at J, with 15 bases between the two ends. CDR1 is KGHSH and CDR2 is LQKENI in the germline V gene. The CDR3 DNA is TGTGCCAGCTCTCCGACGGGTGCCGCAGAGACCCAGTACTTC. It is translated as CASSPTGAAETQYF.